The present T cell receptor beta chain was sequenced within a study of CD4 T cells in relation to SARS-CoV-2 and coronaviruses. This clone has just one count. Its antigen is still unknown. The data were produced by immunoSEQ multiplex PCR, yet TCRdb's version contains in-frame clones alone and is incomplete. This table holds about 47,000 clones, over 75% found once. CDR3 length: 11 residues. The V end lost 5 bases, the J end lost 9 bases, and 8 bases lay between the germline ends. CDR1 SGHTA and CDR2 FQGTGA come from the germline V gene. The rearrangement links TRBV7-3 to TRBJ2-1; D is undetermined. The specimen was naive CD4+ T cells from PBMCs, cultured in vitro. Subset meaning: naive CD4+ T cells isolated by negative enrichment. The source is an adult with COVID-19. CDR3 region: CASSEGSEQFF. In DNA form, the CDR3 reads TGTGCCAGCAGCGAAGGTAGTGAGCAGTTCTTC.